One and the same sample provided the 18 T cell receptor beta chains below, sequenced in a study of T cell repertoires and HLA-DP antigens. Their specific antigens are unknown. Clones were read by immunoSEQ multiplex PCR, and TCRdb kept only the in-frame ones, dropping some. The profile covers about 89,000 clones, with roughly 86% appearing a single time and around 1.7% taken by the ten largest. Sequencing was performed on CD4+ T cells from PBMCs. The receptors were gathered from a man aged 50 to 60 in good health and CMV-seronegative.

This chain connects TRBV13 to TRBJ2-2, with 7 bases identical to TRBD1. Germline CDR1 is PRHDT and CDR2 is FYEKMQ (reference sequence). The CDR3 runs to 13 residues. The junction had 6 bases not matched to a gene; V was cut back by 6 bases and J by 8 bases. The CDR3 spells CASSRRGTGELFF. Here the CDR3 DNA reads TGTGCCAGCAGTCGCAGGGGGACAGGGGAGCTGTTTTTT.

The rearrangement joins TRBV7-6 to TRBJ1-5, with TRBD1 matching over 7 bases. The trim removed 3 bases at V and 2 bases at J, leaving 13 bases unmatched. Looked up from germline, CDR1 is SGHVS and CDR2 is FNYEAQ. The CDR3 extends over 18 amino acids. The CDR3 is CASSLLNRDSLGNQPQHF. In nucleotides, the CDR3 is TGTGCCAGCAGCTTGCTTAATCGGGACAGTTTGGGCAATCAGCCCCAGCATTTT.

J is TRBJ2-5 and V is TRBV7-3; no reliable D call. The CDR3 spans 13 residues. CDR1 and CDR2 from the germline V gene are SGHTA and FQGTGA. Trimming pared 4 bases from V and 2 bases from J, leaving 8 bases between. CDR3: CASSWTPQETQYF. CDR3 bases: TGTGCCAGCAGCTGGACGCCGCAAGAGACCCAGTACTTC.

This clone was recorded a few times. This sequence joins TRBV10-3 and TRBJ2-7; TRBD1 matches 8 bases. Germline CDR1 reads ENHRY; CDR2 reads SYGVKD. The CDR3 totals 15 residues. V was pared by 0 bases and J by 3 bases, with 4 bases of the junction left unmatched. CDR3 sequence: CAISESDRAHYEQYF. CDR3 DNA: TGTGCCATCAGTGAGTCGGACAGGGCCCACTACGAGCAGTACTTC.

Only a few counts were recorded for this clone. The chain employs TRBV6-5 and TRBJ1-6, with D uncertain. The V gene lost 5 bases and the J gene lost 4 bases, with 3 bases spanning the gap. CDR1 is MNHEY and CDR2 is SVGAGI in the germline V gene. The CDR3 covers 12 residues. CDR3 coding DNA: TGTGCCAGCAGTACTTATAATTCACCCCTCCACTTT. The encoded protein is CASSTYNSPLHF.

J is TRBJ2-4 and V is TRBV6-6, with 9 bases identical to TRBD1. Germline values: CDR1 MNHNY, CDR2 SVGAGI (reference sequence). CDR3 size: 14 residues. With V trimmed by 10 bases and J by 3 bases, 7 bases remained unmatched. For the CDR3, the DNA is TGTGCCATCCGACAGGGGGTTGACAAAAACATTCAGTACTTC. Its protein is CAIRQGVDKNIQYF.

This chain connects TRBV6-5 to TRBJ2-3; the D gene is possibly TRBD2 (6 bases). Germline CDR1 reads MNHEY; CDR2 reads SVGAGI. The CDR3 covers 16 residues. The V end lost 2 bases, the J end lost 4 bases, and 16 bases lay between the germline ends. CDR3 in DNA: TGTGCCAGCAGTTACCGGGGCGGGACCCGGGCAGATACGCAGTATTTT. Protein product: CASSYRGGTRADTQYF.

This clone appeared a few times. The rearrangement links TRBV4-3 to TRBJ2-1, with a weak D call TRBD2 (6 bases). The CDR3 length is 15 residues. Germline assignment: CDR1 LGHNA and CDR2 YSLEER. V was pared by 0 bases and J by 2 bases, with 8 bases between. DNA of the CDR3: TGCGCCAGCAGCCAAGATAGCGGAGCCTACAATGAGCAGTTCTTC. This gives the protein CASSQDSGAYNEQFF.

The chain joins TRBV19 to TRBJ2-7; D uncertain. This CDR3 has 12 residues. Germline V gene lookup returns CDR1 LNHDA and CDR2 SQIVND (reference sequence). V was pared by 5 bases and J by 7 bases, with 12 bases between. The DNA of the CDR3 is TGTGCCAGTAGTGCACGAGGTTTGGAGCAGTACTTC. Protein: CASSARGLEQYF.

By its share, this clone is medium-sized. The CDR3: CASSPTGLEKLFF. Here the CDR3 DNA reads TGTGCCAGCAGTCCGACAGGGCTTGAAAAACTGTTTTTT. The chain employs TRBV25-1 and TRBJ1-4, with 7 bases fitting TRBD1. Germline V gene sequence: CDR1 MGHDK, CDR2 SYGVNS. The CDR3 length is 13 residues. V shed 5 bases and J 7 bases; nucleotides not matched to a gene: 4.

The V call is TRBV13, the J call TRBJ1-5; TRBD1 is a possible D gene (5 bases). There are 14 residues in the CDR3. The germline V gene has CDR1 PRHDT and CDR2 FYEKMQ (reference sequence). V was trimmed by 4 bases and J by 1 base, leaving 8 bases between them. The CDR3, as DNA: TGTGCCAGCAGCTACCGGGACAGCAATCAGCCCCAGCATTTT. This translates into CASSYRDSNQPQHF.

The chain recombines TRBV11-2 with TRBJ2-1, with D unclear. V lost 2 bases, J lost 9 bases, and 8 bases lay in between. The V gene's germline CDR1 is SGHAT and CDR2 FQNNGV. This CDR3 is built from 12 residues. This chain's CDR3 is CASSLSRGEQFF. In DNA form, the CDR3 reads TGTGCCAGCAGCTTATCGCGTGGTGAGCAGTTCTTC.

This clone was seen a single time. CDR3 bases: TGTGCCAGCAGATGGACAGGAGCTAACTATGGCTACACCTTC. It translates to CASRWTGANYGYTF. V and J are TRBV2 and TRBJ1-2; 7 positions match TRBD1. This CDR3 has 14 residues. With 6 bases clipped from V and 0 bases from J, the junction kept 4 bases outside the gene matches. Germline lookup yields CDR1 SNHLY and CDR2 FYNNEI. The full variable domain, rest sourced from reference TRBV2 and TRBJ1-2, is EPEVTQTPSHQVTQMGQEVILRCVPISNHLYFYWYRQILGQKVEFLVSFYNNEISEKSEIFDDQFSVERPDGSNFTLKIRSTKLEDSAMYFCASRWTGANYGYTFGSGTRLTVV.

V is TRBV7-2 and J is TRBJ1-2; 9 bases line up with TRBD1. The V gene's germline CDR1 is SGHTA and CDR2 FQGNSA. This CDR3 has 14 residues. V lost 5 bases to trimming and J lost 8 bases; unmatched junction nucleotides: 9. The CDR3 DNA is TGTGCCAGCAGCCGACTCGGGACAGGGCAGGGCTACACCTTC. Its translation: CASSRLGTGQGYTF.

In nucleotides, the CDR3 is TGTGCCTGGAGTCGGAGCTCCTACAATGAGCAGTTCTTC. It codes for CAWSRSSYNEQFF. V and J are TRBV30 and TRBJ2-1; D remains unclear. The CDR3 length is 13 residues. V was pared by 2 bases and J by 0 bases, with 5 bases between. Per germline, CDR1 GTSNPN and CDR2 SVGIG (reference sequence).

The rearrangement uses TRBV10-3 and TRBJ2-7, with 7 positions matching TRBD1. Germline CDR1 ENHRY, CDR2 SYGVKD. The CDR3 spans 18 residues. V lost 2 bases, J lost 4 bases, and 17 bases stayed unmatched. The CDR3: CAISEGLTGTDVTYEQYF. The CDR3 nucleotides are TGTGCCATCAGTGAGGGCCTCACCGGGACAGACGTAACTTACGAGCAGTACTTC.

This chain connects TRBV19 to TRBJ1-5, with no clear D. Between the trimmed V and J ends, which lost 5 bases and 4 bases, there was a span of 9 bases. CDR1 and CDR2 from the germline V gene are LNHDA and SQIVND (reference sequence). The CDR3 totals 13 residues. The CDR3 loop is CASSPRLNQPQHF. CDR3 DNA sequence: TGTGCCAGTAGTCCCCGACTGAATCAGCCCCAGCATTTT.

On this clone: The sample has other DNA sequences that encode this CDR3 too. This sequence joins TRBV7-2 and TRBJ2-1, with 10 bases that match TRBD2. Per the germline V gene, CDR1 is SGHTA and CDR2 is FQGNSA. V lost 1 base, J lost 2 bases, and 2 bases stayed unmatched. The CDR3 length is 16 residues. CDR3 sequence (DNA): TGTGCCAGCAGCTTAGGGCTAGCGGGAGCCTACAATGAGCAGTTCTTC. This codes for CASSLGLAGAYNEQFF.